What follows is one T cell receptor beta chain and its context. Its antigen is unidentified. After constant-region reverse-primer amplification, full-length variable regions underwent semi-nested PCR with Nested Universal Primer A. TCRdb re-derived calls from the 5' RACE reads in MiXCR, one entry per CDR3 protein. The sample records 62,000 or so distinct CDR3 sequences, roughly 28% being singletons. With V trimmed by 6 bases and J by 0 bases, 9 bases remained unmatched. Germline V gene data show CDR1 as MNHEY and CDR2 as SVGAGI. The CDR3 spans 16 residues. Study results and limitations: Tumor Tregs overlapped most with tumor, then blood, naive CD4+ cells. Whole repertoires were not studied in the larger cohort, only one V-J beta rearrangement. The TCR gene usage of tumor memory CD4+ T cells clustered together with blood and lymph node memory CD4+ cells and with lymph node naive CD4+ cells.

Tregs were sorted as CD4+CD25+CD127-/low cells. The chain is built from TRBV6-5 and TRBJ2-7, with 9 nucleotides matching TRBD2. The sequence came from a female donor with breast cancer. The sequenced material came from tumor-infiltrating Tregs sorted from the breast tumor. DNA for the CDR3: TGTGCCAGCAGGAGCTGGCGGGAGGGGAGCTCCTACGAGCAGTACTTC. Translation gives CASRSWREGSSYEQYF.